The present T cell receptor (beta chain) was sequenced within a study of yellow fever vaccine responses in identical twins. There are 16 residues in the CDR3. Trimming at V came to 0 bases and at J to 5 bases, leaving 6 bases not matched to a gene. Germline loops: CDR1 SGHDN, CDR2 FVKESK. Each CDR3 protein is one row after TCRdb ran MiXCR on the RT-PCR reads. The sample lists approximately 20,000 distinct CDR3 sequences, around three quarters occurring once. The material was T cells from blood (PBMCs), unsorted or a sorted subset (not recorded which), obtained before or after yellow fever vaccination (not recorded which). V gene TRBV14 combines with J gene TRBJ2-1; TRBD2 matches 8 bases. This TCR was sampled from a young woman who received the yellow fever vaccine. In DNA, the CDR3 is TGTGCCAGCAGCCAAGAGGGTAGCGGGACCCACAATGAGCAGTTCTTC. It codes for CASSQEGSGTHNEQFF.